This T cell receptor (beta chain) derives from a study of beta chain features in type 1 diabetes. The isolated RNA, all of it, was reverse transcribed, so expressed TCRB transcripts were what got sequenced. Clones were read by immunoSEQ multiplex PCR, and TCRdb kept only the in-frame ones, dropping some. The sample carries about 340,000 clones, about 14% recorded once. The ends lost 3 bases at V and 7 bases at J; junction bases unmatched: 5. CDR1 and CDR2 (germline): GTSNPN, SVGIG (reference sequence). CDR3 length: 12 amino acids. Notes on the study in general: TCRB CDR3s were moderately but significantly shorter in Type 1 diabetes patients in all four CD4+ subsets.

Note on this clone: Its target is not known.

Sample: naive CD4+ T cells from blood. The TCR was taken from a woman aged 18-29 years with type 1 diabetes. The V gene is TRBV30, the J gene TRBJ1-2; 7 nucleotides agree with TRBD1. CDR3 region: CAWSRDSRGYTF. The CDR3 DNA follows: TGTGCCTGGAGCCGGGACAGCCGTGGCTACACCTTC. The variable domain in full, completed from reference TRBV30 and TRBJ1-2, reads SQTIHQWPATLVQPVGSPLSLECTVEGTSNPNLYWYRQAAGRGLQLLFYSVGIGQISSEVPQNLSASRPQDRQFILSSKKLLLSDSGFYLCAWSRDSRGYTFGSGTRLTVV.